This T cell receptor beta chain was captured in a study of blood T cell repertoires in COVID-19. Study at large: The origin of the acute and convalescent COVID-19 samples was the United States, Italy and Spain. Sources were T cells, B-cell-depleted T cells, or PBMCs; the material itself was cDNA or gDNA.

Patients at the Seattle site were enrolled during active infection and followed longitudinally. This CDR3 spans 16 amino acids. V lost 4 bases and J 3 bases, leaving 14 bases between the germline ends. Germline CDR1 is SGHRS and CDR2 is YFSETQ. This clone came up a few times. As originally analysed: Counts of nucleated cells, estimated from reference gene primer amplification, were obtained. Profiling relied on immunoSEQ multiplex PCR, and the TCRdb table lists in-frame clones only, not all of them. V and J calls plus clone size are reproduced from that table; the DNA served to infer D and trimming. The data show 30,000 to 40,000 clones, with around 74% seen just once and approximately 10% held by the top ten.

Input material: peripheral blood. This sequence originates from a man between 65 and 85 years old with COVID-19, enrolled during active disease. The J gene is TRBJ1-6, the V gene TRBV5-1; D is ambiguous. The CDR3 sequence is CASSPTGRDYNSPLHF. Written as DNA, the CDR3 is TGCGCCAGCAGCCCCACGGGGAGGGACTATAATTCACCCCTCCACTTT.